This TCR beta chain was sequenced for a study of cytomegalovirus exposure and HLA in healthy donors. Study-wide points: Further analysis was carried out later, and it showed several of the most significant clusters appearing linked to common viral pathogens. HLA-A and HLA-B allele assignments for most subjects were reportedly predicted accurately using TCR beta sequences.

As for this clone: As yet, its antigen is unknown. One end of the junction is discordant with germline, which a read error may explain. The same CDR3 arises from other DNA sequences in this sample as well.

PCR used 60 Vbeta primers and 13 Jbeta primers. As originally analysed: It was a later analysis that counted some 80 million unique TCR beta chains, of which some 9.9 million were shared. TCRdb keeps only in-frame clones here, not all; method: immunoSEQ multiplex PCR. V and J calls and clone size are given by that table; D and trimming were obtained from the DNA. The table lists approximately 220,000 clones, roughly 88% of them singletons. Germline-derived CDR1 and CDR2 are MNHNS and SASEGT. This CDR3 contains 12 residues. Sequencing was carried out using PBMCs. The J gene is TRBJ1-1, the V gene TRBV6-1, with TRBD1 matching 8 bases. The sequence was collected from a boy between 2 and 15 years old in good health and CMV-seronegative. As DNA, the CDR3 is TGTGCCAGCACAACAGGGGGGACTGAAGCTTTCTTC. Translating it yields CASTTGGTEAFF.